The 15 T cell receptor beta chains reported below all come from one sample, sequenced in a study of early T cells in non-severe SARS-CoV-2 infection. MiXCR was run by TCRdb on the 5' RACE reads, yielding one entry per CDR3 protein. Of approximately 73,000 distinct CDR3 sequences listed, roughly 13% were seen once; the top ten hold 1.1%. Sequencing input: whole blood. The receptors originated from an adult who was a healthcare worker with PCR-confirmed SARS-CoV-2 infection or an uninfected control (not recorded which).

V gene TRBV20-1 combines with J gene TRBJ1-2, with a possible D match to TRBD1 (5 bases). Trimming removed 5 bases at V and 0 bases at J, with 13 bases between. Germline V lookup: CDR1 DFQATT, CDR2 SNEGSKA (reference sequence). CDR3 length: 14 residues. The CDR3 region has the DNA TGCAGTGCTGGAAGACAGTCAGCTAACTATGGCTACACCTTC. Protein: CSAGRQSANYGYTF.

In its sample, this clonotype was seen many times. The chain carries TRBV20-1 and TRBJ1-1, with no clear D. Germline lookup yields CDR1 DFQATT and CDR2 SNEGSKA (reference sequence). The CDR3 totals 13 residues. V lost 4 bases and J lost 5, with 14 bases in between. The CDR3 DNA sequence: TGCAGTGCTAAGCCCGGGAGTGAAACTGAAGCTTTCTTT. This codes for CSAKPGSETEAFF.

This clonotype was counted a few times. This chain links TRBV9 with TRBJ2-2; D call uncertain. Germline CDR1 is SGDLS and CDR2 is YYNGEE. Trimming took 0 bases from V and 6 from J, leaving 9 bases between them. The CDR3 length is 14 residues. The DNA of the CDR3 is TGTGCCAGCAGCGTAGTGGTTAACGCCGGGGAGCTGTTTTTT. As protein: CASSVVVNAGELFF.

The chain joins TRBV6-2 or TRBV6-3 to TRBJ2-1, with a tentative D call TRBD1 (5 bases). CDR1 and CDR2 from the germline V gene are MNHEY and SVGEGT. This CDR3 comprises 12 residues. V shed 5 bases and J shed 7 bases, with 9 bases lying between them. CDR3 bases: TGTGCCAGCAGTATCAGGGTTAATGAGCAGTTCTTC. It is translated as CASSIRVNEQFF.

This clonotype was detected many times. V is TRBV15 and J is TRBJ2-3; TRBD2 might be the D (5 bases). V was shortened by 1 base and J by 1 base, with 9 bases between the two germline ends. This CDR3 is 15 amino acids long. Germline V CDR1 and CDR2: LNHNV, YYDKDF (reference sequence). The CDR3 coding sequence is TGTGCCACCAGCAGAGCCGGAGGACGCACAGATACGCAGTATTTT. It encodes CATSRAGGRTDTQYF.

The rearrangement links TRBV6-1 to TRBJ1-1; 9 positions agree with TRBD1. This CDR3 spans 15 amino acids. The V and J ends lost 4 bases and 6 bases, in that order; junction bases with no gene match: 9. CDR1 is MNHNS, CDR2 SASEGT, per germline. The CDR3 bases are TGTGCCAGCAGTGGACAGACAGGGGGGAAACCTGAAGCTTTCTTT. Translating it yields CASSGQTGGKPEAFF.

This rearrangement joins TRBV14 to TRBJ1-1; D is unresolved. Trimming took off 0 bases at V and 4 bases at J, with 6 bases between the two ends. CDR3 size: 13 residues. Germline V gene data show CDR1 as SGHDN and CDR2 as FVKESK. The CDR3 sequence is CASSQEWGTEAFF. DNA for the CDR3: TGTGCCAGCAGCCAAGAATGGGGCACTGAAGCTTTCTTT.

This clonotype was recorded at least ten times. The V gene is TRBV9, the J gene TRBJ2-3; possibly TRBD1 or TRBD2 for D (5 bases each). Germline V gene data show CDR1 as SGDLS and CDR2 as YYNGEE. The germline V and J ends were trimmed by 4 bases and 5 bases, with 17 bases remaining between them. CDR3 length: 15 amino acids. DNA of the CDR3: TGTGCCAGCAGCCCAGAGGCCTTGGGGGAAGATACGCAGTATTTT. Protein: CASSPEALGEDTQYF.

This chain joins TRBV7-2 and TRBJ2-3; tentative D call: TRBD2 (6 bases). Germline CDR1 is SGHTA and CDR2 is FQGNSA. Trimming cost V 5 bases and J 6 bases, with 15 bases left between them. This CDR3 has 14 amino acids. In nucleotides, the CDR3 is TGTGCCAGCAGCCCCCAGCCGGGGGTGGATACGCAGTATTTT. Protein product: CASSPQPGVDTQYF.

The chain employs TRBV4-3 and TRBJ2-7; no reliable D call. This CDR3 comprises 15 residues. Germline values: CDR1 LGHNA, CDR2 YSLEER. V was pared by 0 bases and J by 3 bases, with 12 bases between. The CDR3 coding sequence is TGCGCCAGCAGCCAAGATCACGACCAAAGCTACGAGCAGTACTTC. This encodes CASSQDHDQSYEQYF.

The V and J genes are TRBV6-2 or TRBV6-3 and TRBJ2-1, with D tentatively TRBD2 (5 bases). The CDR3 extends over 14 amino acids. Trimming left V 5 bases short and J 7 bases short, with 15 bases between. Germline values: CDR1 MNHEY, CDR2 SVGEGT. CDR3 loop: CASSPPGVRNEQFF. CDR3 coding DNA: TGTGCCAGCAGTCCGCCCGGGGTGCGAAATGAGCAGTTCTTC.

The J gene is TRBJ2-3, the V gene TRBV29-1; D may correspond to TRBD1 or TRBD2 (5 bases each). This CDR3 region has 16 residues. V was pared by 1 base and J by 6 bases, with 20 bases between. The germline gives CDR1 SQVTM, CDR2 ANQGSEA. In DNA form, the CDR3 reads TGCAGCGTTGAAGTACAGGACTCGGCCCTTCGGGATACGCAGTATTTT. This sequence encodes CSVEVQDSALRDTQYF.

This clonotype was counted at least ten times. The chain joins TRBV29-1 to TRBJ2-1, with 12 bases aligning to TRBD2. The CDR3 extends over 15 amino acids. Germline V gene lookup returns CDR1 SQVTM and CDR2 ANQGSEA. V shed 3 bases and J 8 bases; nucleotides not matched to a gene: 8. CDR3 region: CSVEPTSGRPYEQFF. CDR3 coding DNA: TGCAGCGTTGAGCCCACTAGCGGGAGGCCGTATGAGCAGTTCTTC.

In its sample, this clonotype was seen many times. The V and J genes are TRBV7-8 and TRBJ2-1, with TRBD2 matching over 7 bases. V shed 1 base, J shed 0 bases, and the junction held 9 bases outside the gene matches. The germline V gene has CDR1 SGHVS and CDR2 FQNEAQ. The length of the CDR3 is 18 residues. The CDR3 loop reads CASSLDHSGQSSYNEQFF. CDR3 bases: TGTGCCAGCAGCTTAGACCATAGCGGGCAAAGCTCCTACAATGAGCAGTTCTTC.

In its sample, this clonotype was seen a few times. The chain couples TRBV28 to TRBJ1-5, with 7 positions matching TRBD1. The germline gives CDR1 MDHEN, CDR2 SYDVKM. The CDR3 has 14 residues. V dropped 2 bases and J dropped 5; count of bases not matched to a gene: 3. DNA for the CDR3: TGTGCCAGCAGTTTAGGGACAGCAGATCAGCCCCAGCATTTT. As protein: CASSLGTADQPQHF.